This TCR beta chain was documented in a study of blood T cell repertoires in COVID-19. Study context: COVID-19 samples collected from the United States, Italy and Spain covered acute and convalescent phases.

The repertoire was sequenced with immunoSEQ multiplex PCR; TCRdb's copy has only in-frame clones and lacks some. The data show approximately 250,000 clones, around 86% seen once. This receptor was taken from a woman aged 55-69 years with COVID-19, enrolled during active disease. Input material: peripheral blood.

The CDR3: CASSLGGRETQYF. The CDR3 DNA is TGCGCCAGCAGCTTGGGAGGAAGGGAGACCCAGTACTTC. The chain is built from TRBV5-1 and TRBJ2-5; D ambiguous. The length of the CDR3 is 13 residues. CDR1 SGHRS and CDR2 YFSETQ come from the germline V gene. V was trimmed by 0 bases and J by 5 bases, leaving 8 bases between them.